The sequence of this T cell receptor (beta chain) was determined in a study of a mutant IDH1 vaccine in newly diagnosed glioma. At the level of the study: The treated group averaged approximately 42 years old and was roughly 60% male, roughly 40% female. Most had both radiotherapy and temozolomide beforehand; others had only one.

A single count supports this clone. Antigen unknown. Time point given: week 11, during vaccination. Doses comprised 300 ug of mutant IDH1 20-mer peptide each, plus topical imiquimod. Profiling relied on immunoSEQ multiplex PCR, and the TCRdb table lists in-frame clones only, not all of them. Here the sample spans roughly 57,000 clones, around nine tenths being singletons. The CDR3 consists of 18 residues. Trimming shortened V by 6 bases and J by 3 bases, and 25 bases separated the two germline ends. Germline lookup yields CDR1 SGHTA and CDR2 FQGNSA. This chain uses TRBV7-2 with TRBJ2-3, with D perhaps assigned TRBD1 or TRBD2 (5 bases each). The receptor was isolated from a man aged 35 to 55 with glioma. Here the sequenced sample was PBMCs, taken from a glioma patient whose treatment included an IDH1 peptide vaccine. The CDR3 coding sequence is TGTGCCAGCAGTCAAACCCGTTCGACTCCGAGGGGAACAGATACGCAGTATTTT. Its translation: CASSQTRSTPRGTDTQYF. The entire variable domain, with the rest obtained from reference TRBV7-2 and TRBJ2-3, is as follows: GAGVSQSPSNKVTEKGKDVELRCDPISGHTALYWYRQSLGQGLEFLIYFQGNSAPDKSGLPSDRFSAERTGGSVSTLTIQRTQQEDSAVYLCASSQTRSTPRGTDTQYFGPGTRLTVL.